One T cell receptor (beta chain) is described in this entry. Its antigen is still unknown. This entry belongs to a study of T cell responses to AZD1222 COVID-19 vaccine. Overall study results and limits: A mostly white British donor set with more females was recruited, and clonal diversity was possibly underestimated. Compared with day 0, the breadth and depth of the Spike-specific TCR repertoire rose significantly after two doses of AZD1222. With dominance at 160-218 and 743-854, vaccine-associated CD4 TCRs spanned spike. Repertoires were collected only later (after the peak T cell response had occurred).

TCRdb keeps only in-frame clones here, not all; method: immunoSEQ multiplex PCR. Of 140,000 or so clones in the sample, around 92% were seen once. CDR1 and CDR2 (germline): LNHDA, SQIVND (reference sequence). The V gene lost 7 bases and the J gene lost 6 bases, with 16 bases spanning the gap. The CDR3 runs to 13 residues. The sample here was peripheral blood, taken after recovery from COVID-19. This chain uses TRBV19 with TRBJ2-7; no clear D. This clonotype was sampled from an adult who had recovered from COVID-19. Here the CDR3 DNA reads TGTGCCAGTACTTTCTCTGGCGCTGGCGAGCAGTACTTC. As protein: CASTFSGAGEQYF.